This T cell receptor beta chain derives from a study of T cells in Graves' hyperthyroidism and ophthalmopathy. Germline loops: CDR1 SGHRS, CDR2 YFSETQ. The J segment lost 5 bases and the V segment lost 0 bases, leaving 9 bases of the junction unmatched. The CDR3 has 17 residues. Regions amplified from RNA transcripts were the TCR beta CDR3 regions. With the HTBI primer set, the TCR CDR3 went through a first round of RT-PCR. TCRdb reprocessed the multiplex PCR reads via MiXCR and lists one record per CDR3 protein. The table shows more than 300,000 distinct CDR3 sequences, with under 20% occurring only once. Clinical symptoms, serum thyroxine and TRAb, thyroid ultrasound and orbital computed tomography were used for the diagnoses. Overall study findings and caveats: Onset of ophthalmopathy came a median 6.5 months after the model predicted it. Classification by a 13 V-J model distinguished ophthalmopathy from stable hyperthyroidism.

This clonotype was seen at least ten times. What it recognizes is unknown. Material: blood. The V call is TRBV5-1, the J call TRBJ2-2; 8 bases are a match to TRBD1. The clonotype was recovered from a man aged 18 to 29 with Graves' ophthalmopathy. In DNA form, the CDR3 reads TGCGCCAGCAGCTTGGTCTCCGGGACAGGAACTACCGGGGAGCTGTTTTTT. Translating gives CASSLVSGTGTTGELFF.